This TCR beta chain emerged from a study of graft-versus-host responses after intestinal transplantation. Trimming removed 4 bases from V and 6 bases from J, with 11 bases in between. The CDR3 has 13 residues. Germline CDR1 SGHTA, CDR2 FQGTGA. In the case of this clone: Its specificity is unknown.

The method was immunoSEQ multiplex PCR; TCRdb's version includes in-frame clones alone and lacks a portion of them. Found here are about 110,000 clones, about 93% of them singletons; the top ten hold around 0.55%. The TCR was taken from a human donor who received an intestinal transplant. The sample here was unstimulated CD8+ T cells sorted from spleen or lymph node cells, taken before intestinal transplant. The chain is built from TRBV7-3 and TRBJ2-3; D is undetermined. CDR3 DNA: TGTGCCAGCAGCTCCCAAAGCGCGGATACGCAGTATTTT. Translating gives CASSSQSADTQYF.